This T cell receptor beta chain was found in a study of shared T cell receptors in the human thymus. The V gene's germline CDR1 is MNHEY and CDR2 SMNVEV (reference sequence). The V end lost 5 bases, the J end lost 8 bases, and 16 bases lay between the germline ends. This CDR3 comprises 14 residues. Using immunoSEQ multiplex PCR, the repertoire was profiled, and TCRdb retains in-frame clones only, with some absent. The data hold about 710,000 clones, with more than 75% observed a single time. The data were also submitted as part of a second study, on human thymus T cells. According to that study: Congenital heart defects were the reason for the corrective surgery that the donors, healthy Finnish infants, were having. Corrective heart surgery yielded resections, and these provided the thymus tissue. Seemingly biased V and J gene usage marked thymic and blood repertoires. As related research reported, thymic repertoires overlapped highly among unrelated individuals.

The chain joins TRBV27 to TRBJ1-3; a possible D gene is TRBD1 (5 bases). The clonotype was recovered from a boy in the first two years of life with a congenital heart defect. The sample comprised thymocytes. CDR3 DNA: TGTGCCAGCAGTCGGGGACTCCCACGGGACACCATATATTTT. This translates into CASSRGLPRDTIYF.